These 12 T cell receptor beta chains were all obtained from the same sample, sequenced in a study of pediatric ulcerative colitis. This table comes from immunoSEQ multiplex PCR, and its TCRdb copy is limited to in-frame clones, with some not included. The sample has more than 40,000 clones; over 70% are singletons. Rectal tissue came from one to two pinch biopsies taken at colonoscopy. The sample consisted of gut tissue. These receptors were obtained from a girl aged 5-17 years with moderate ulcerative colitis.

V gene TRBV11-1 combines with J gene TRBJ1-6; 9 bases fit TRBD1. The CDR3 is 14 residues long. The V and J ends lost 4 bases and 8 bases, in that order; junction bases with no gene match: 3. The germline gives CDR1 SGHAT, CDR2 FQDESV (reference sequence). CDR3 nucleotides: TGTGCCAGCAGCTCGACAGGGGGAGATTCACCCCTCCACTTT. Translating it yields CASSSTGGDSPLHF.

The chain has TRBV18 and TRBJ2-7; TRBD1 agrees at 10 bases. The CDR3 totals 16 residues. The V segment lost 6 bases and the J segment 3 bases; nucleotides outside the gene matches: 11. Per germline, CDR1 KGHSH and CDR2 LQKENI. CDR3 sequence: CASSVGLGTGVYEQYF. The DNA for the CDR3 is TGTGCCAGCTCCGTAGGGTTAGGGACAGGGGTCTACGAGCAGTACTTC. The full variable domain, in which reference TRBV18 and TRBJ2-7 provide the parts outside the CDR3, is NAGVMQNPRHLVRRRGQEARLRCSPMKGHSHVYWYRQLPEEGLKFMVYLQKENIIDESGMPKERFSAEFPKEGPSILRIQQVVRGDSAAYFCASSVGLGTGVYEQYFGPGTRLTVT.

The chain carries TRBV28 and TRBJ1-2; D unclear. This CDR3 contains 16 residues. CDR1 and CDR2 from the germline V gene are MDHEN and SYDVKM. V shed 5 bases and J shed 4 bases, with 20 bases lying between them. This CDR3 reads CASSPRPVGLFYGYTF. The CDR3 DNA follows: TGTGCCAGCAGTCCGAGGCCGGTCGGGCTCTTCTATGGCTACACCTTC.

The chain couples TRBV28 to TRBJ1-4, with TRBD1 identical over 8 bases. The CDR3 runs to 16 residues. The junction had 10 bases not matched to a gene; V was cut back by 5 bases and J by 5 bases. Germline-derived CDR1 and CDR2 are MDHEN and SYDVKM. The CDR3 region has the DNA TGTGCCAGCAGTGGTTACCGAACAGGGGGGAATGAAAAACTGTTTTTT. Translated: CASSGYRTGGNEKLFF.

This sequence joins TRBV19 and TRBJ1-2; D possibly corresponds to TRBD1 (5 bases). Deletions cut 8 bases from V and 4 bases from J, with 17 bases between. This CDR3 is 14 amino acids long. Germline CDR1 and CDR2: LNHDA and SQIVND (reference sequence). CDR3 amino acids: CASAETAYFYGYTF. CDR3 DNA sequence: TGTGCCAGTGCCGAGACAGCCTATTTCTATGGCTACACCTTC. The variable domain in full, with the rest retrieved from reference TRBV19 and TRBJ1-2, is DGGITQSPKYLFRKEGQNVTLSCEQNLNHDAMYWYRQDPGQGLRLIYYSQIVNDFQKGDIAEGYSVSREKKESFPLTVTSAQKNPTAFYLCASAETAYFYGYTFGSGTRLTVV.

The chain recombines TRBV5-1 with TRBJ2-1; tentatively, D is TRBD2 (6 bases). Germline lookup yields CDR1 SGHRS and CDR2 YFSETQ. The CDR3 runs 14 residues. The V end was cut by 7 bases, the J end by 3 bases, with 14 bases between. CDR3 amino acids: CASLPGLGYNEQFF. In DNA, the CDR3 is TGCGCCAGCCTTCCGGGACTGGGCTACAATGAGCAGTTCTTC.

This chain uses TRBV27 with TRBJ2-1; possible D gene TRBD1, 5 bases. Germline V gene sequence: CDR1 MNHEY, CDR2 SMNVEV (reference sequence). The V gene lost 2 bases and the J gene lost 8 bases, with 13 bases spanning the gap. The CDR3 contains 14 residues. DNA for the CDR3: TGTGCCAGCAGTTTAAGCAGGGCGGTCTATGAGCAGTTCTTC. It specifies CASSLSRAVYEQFF.

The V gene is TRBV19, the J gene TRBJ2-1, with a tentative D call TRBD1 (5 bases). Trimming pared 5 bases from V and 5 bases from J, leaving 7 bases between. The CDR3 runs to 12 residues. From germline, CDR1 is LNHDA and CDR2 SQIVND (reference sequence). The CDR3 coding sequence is TGTGCCAGTAGTCCACAGGACAATGAGCAGTTCTTC. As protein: CASSPQDNEQFF.

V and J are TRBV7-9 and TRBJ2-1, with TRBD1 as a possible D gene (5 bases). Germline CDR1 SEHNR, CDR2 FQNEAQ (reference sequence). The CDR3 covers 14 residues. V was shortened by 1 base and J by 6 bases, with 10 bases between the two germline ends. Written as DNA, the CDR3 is TGTGCCAGCAGCTTAGACGAAGGGGTCAATGAGCAGTTCTTC. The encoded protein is CASSLDEGVNEQFF.

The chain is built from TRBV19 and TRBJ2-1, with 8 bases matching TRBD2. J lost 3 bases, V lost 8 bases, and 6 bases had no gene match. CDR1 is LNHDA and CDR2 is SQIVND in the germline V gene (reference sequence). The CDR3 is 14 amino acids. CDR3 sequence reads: CASGSGGGYNEQFF. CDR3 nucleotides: TGTGCCAGTGGAAGCGGGGGAGGCTACAATGAGCAGTTCTTC.

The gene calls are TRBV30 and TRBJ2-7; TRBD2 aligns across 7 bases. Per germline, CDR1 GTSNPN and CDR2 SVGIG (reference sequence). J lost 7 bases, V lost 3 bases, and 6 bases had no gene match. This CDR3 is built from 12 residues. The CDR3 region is CAWSLLAWEQYF. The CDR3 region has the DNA TGTGCCTGGAGCCTACTAGCGTGGGAGCAGTACTTC. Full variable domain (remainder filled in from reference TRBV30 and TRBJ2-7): SQTIHQWPATLVQPVGSPLSLECTVEGTSNPNLYWYRQAAGRGLQLLFYSVGIGQISSEVPQNLSASRPQDRQFILSSKKLLLSDSGFYLCAWSLLAWEQYFGPGTRLTVT.

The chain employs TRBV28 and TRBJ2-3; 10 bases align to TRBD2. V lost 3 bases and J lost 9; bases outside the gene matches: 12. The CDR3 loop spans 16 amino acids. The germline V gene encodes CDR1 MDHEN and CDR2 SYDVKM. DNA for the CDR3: TGTGCCAGCAGTTTGGGATTAGCGGGAGGTGGTGCAACGCAGTATTTT. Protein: CASSLGLAGGGATQYF.